This TCR beta chain was documented in a study of T cell clonotyping in hematopoietic cell transplantation. Broader study findings: Cells were unsorted, so CD4 and CD8 contributions were not separated.

In the case of this clone: Its antigen remains unknown.

The method was immunoSEQ multiplex PCR; TCRdb's version includes in-frame clones alone and lacks a portion of them. The data hold about 15,000 clones, with around two thirds observed a single time. Trimming took off 2 bases at V and 4 bases at J, with 6 bases between the two ends. CDR3 size: 12 residues. Germline V gene sequence: CDR1 MNHEY, CDR2 SVGAGI. The sequence came from a human donor who either received an allogeneic hematopoietic cell transplant for a myeloid malignancy or was a related donor (not recorded which). Some clones in this sample may be carry-over from other donors' samples. V is TRBV6-5 and J is TRBJ2-7, with D possibly being TRBD2 (5 bases). Sequenced material: PBMCs. Here the CDR3 reads CASSYPGYEQYF. The CDR3 DNA reads TGTGCCAGCAGTTACCCGGGGTACGAGCAGTACTTC.